The present entry profiles one T cell receptor beta chain with its context. Its antigen is not known. Within the sample, other DNA sequences also encode this same CDR3. This CDR3 has 12 residues. Trimming took off 0 bases at V and 7 bases at J, with 4 bases between the two ends. Germline V lookup: CDR1 SGDLS, CDR2 YYNGEE. The sample originates from a study of OX40 agonist ivuxolimab in advanced cancers. Study in general: Patients received ivuxolimab, an agonistic anti-OX40 (CD134) antibody. General study points: At 0.1 to 3.0 mg/kg and by week 6, clonal expansion occurred in CD4+ and CD8+ blood T cells. In CD8+ T cells, expanded clones were on average more numerous than in CD4+.

Sequencing was performed with immunoSEQ multiplex PCR; in TCRdb, only in-frame clones are kept and a portion is missing. The sample contains about 66,000 clones, around 87% of which appear only once. The V gene is TRBV9, the J gene TRBJ2-2; D is uncertain. The sequencing here drew on CD4+ or CD8+ T cells sorted from blood, taken in a trial of the OX40 agonist ivuxolimab. The TCR sequence derives from an adult with an advanced solid tumor such as melanoma, head and neck, liver or kidney cancer. CDR3 in amino acids: CASSVGGGELFF. In DNA, the CDR3 is TGTGCCAGCAGCGTAGGGGGCGGGGAGCTGTTTTTT.